This T cell receptor beta chain is drawn from a study of shared clonotypes between healthy human individuals. Overall study context: Per donor, three plates held CD4 naive cells, three held CD4 memory, two held CD8 naive and one held CD8 memory.

The CDR3 consists of 16 residues. The ends lost 0 bases at V and 4 bases at J; junction bases unmatched: 5. CDR1 and CDR2 from the germline V gene are SGDLS and YYNGEE. On this clone itself: This same CDR3 is encoded by further DNA sequences in the sample.

Using immunoSEQ multiplex PCR, the repertoire was profiled, and TCRdb retains in-frame clones only, with some absent. Of 1,500,000 or so clones listed, around 95% are singletons. Source material: naive CD4+ T cells sorted from blood. The subset here: CD45RA+ positively selected. This clonotype was obtained from a man aged 30 to 45 in good health. V is TRBV9 and J is TRBJ2-2, with TRBD2 matching over 8 bases. The DNA of the CDR3 is TGTGCCAGCAGCGTAGTGGCGGGGGGCAGCACCGGGGAGCTGTTTTTT. Translation gives CASSVVAGGSTGELFF.